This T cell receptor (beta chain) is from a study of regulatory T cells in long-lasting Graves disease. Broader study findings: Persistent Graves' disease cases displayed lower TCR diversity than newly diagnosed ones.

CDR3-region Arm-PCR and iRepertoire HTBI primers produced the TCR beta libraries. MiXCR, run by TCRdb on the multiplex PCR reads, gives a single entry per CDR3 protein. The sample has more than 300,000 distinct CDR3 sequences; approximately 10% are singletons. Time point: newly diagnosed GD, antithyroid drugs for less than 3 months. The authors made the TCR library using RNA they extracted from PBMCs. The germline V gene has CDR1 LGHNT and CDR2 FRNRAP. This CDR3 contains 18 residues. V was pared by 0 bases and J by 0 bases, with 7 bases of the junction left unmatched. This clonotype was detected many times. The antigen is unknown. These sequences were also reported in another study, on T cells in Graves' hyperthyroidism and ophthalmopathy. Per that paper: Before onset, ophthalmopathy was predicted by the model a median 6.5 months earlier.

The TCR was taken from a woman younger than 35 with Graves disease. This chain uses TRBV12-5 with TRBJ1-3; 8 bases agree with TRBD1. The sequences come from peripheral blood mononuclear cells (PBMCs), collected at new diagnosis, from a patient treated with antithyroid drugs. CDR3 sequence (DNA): TGTGCTAGTGGTTTGGTATTGTGGGACAGGTCCTCTGGAAACACCATATATTTT. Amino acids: CASGLVLWDRSSGNTIYF.